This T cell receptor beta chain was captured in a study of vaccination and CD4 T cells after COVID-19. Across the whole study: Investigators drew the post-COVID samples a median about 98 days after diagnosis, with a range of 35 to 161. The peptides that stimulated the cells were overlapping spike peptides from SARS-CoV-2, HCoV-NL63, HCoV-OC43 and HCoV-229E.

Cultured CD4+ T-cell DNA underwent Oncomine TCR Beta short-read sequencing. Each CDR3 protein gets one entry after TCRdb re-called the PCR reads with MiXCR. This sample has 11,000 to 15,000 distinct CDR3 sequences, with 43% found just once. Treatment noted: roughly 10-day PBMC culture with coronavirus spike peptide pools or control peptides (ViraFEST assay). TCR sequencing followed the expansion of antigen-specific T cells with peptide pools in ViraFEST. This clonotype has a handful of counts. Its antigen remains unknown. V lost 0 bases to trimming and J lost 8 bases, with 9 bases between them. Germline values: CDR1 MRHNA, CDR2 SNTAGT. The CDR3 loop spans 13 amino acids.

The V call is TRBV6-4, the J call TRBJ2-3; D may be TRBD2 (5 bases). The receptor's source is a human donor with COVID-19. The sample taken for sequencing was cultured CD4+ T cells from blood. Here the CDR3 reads CASSDSRGGTQYF. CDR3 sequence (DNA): TGTGCCAGCAGTGACTCCAGAGGAGGTACGCAGTATTTT.